These T cell receptor beta chains were read from a single sample in a study of CD8+ T cells in alopecia areata. Sequencing was performed with immunoSEQ multiplex PCR; in TCRdb, only in-frame clones are kept and a portion is missing. Of around 29,000 clones in the sample, less than 75% were seen once. The sequenced sample was NKG2D-high CD8+ T cells sorted from blood. These TCRs come from a human donor with alopecia areata. Both conserved end residues are part of each CDR3. D genes are given only for firm matches. Part of the rows lack a size; the others show once, few, many or a class for expanded clones.

J	D	size	V	length	DNA	CDR3
TRBJ2-2	TRBD2	few	TRBV9	14	TGTGCCAGCAGCGCGGGACTAGGCACCGGGGAGCTGTTTTTT	CASSAGLGTGELFF
TRBJ1-1	.	.	TRBV7-9	17	TGTGCCAGCAGCTTTGGAATACAAACAGGAATGAACACTGAAGCTTTCTTT	CASSFGIQTGMNTEAFF
TRBJ2-7	.	once	TRBV27	13	TGTGCCAGCAGTTACCGGACAGCCTACGAGCAGTACTTC	CASSYRTAYEQYF
TRBJ1-6	.	.	TRBV2	16	TGTGCCAGCAGTGATGGGGGACCCTACTTTAATTCACCCCTCCACTTT	CASSDGGPYFNSPLHF
TRBJ2-3	TRBD1	.	TRBV4-1	17	TGCGCCAGCAGCCAAGAGCGGGACAGGGAGAGTGCGGATACGCAGTATTTT	CASSQERDRESADTQYF
TRBJ1-2	TRBD1	.	TRBV5-6	11	TGTGCCAGCAGCTTGGAGGGGGCCTGGACCTTC	CASSLEGAWTF
TRBJ2-1	.	.	TRBV5-1	15	TGCGCCAGCAGCATGACGGACGGAGCCTACAATGAGCAGTTCTTC	CASSMTDGAYNEQFF
TRBJ2-3	.	.	TRBV4-3	17	TGCGCCAGCAGCCAAGATGGGCTAACCCTTAGCACAGATACGCAGTATTTT	CASSQDGLTLSTDTQYF
TRBJ1-2	.	.	TRBV5-1	12	TGCGCCAGCAGCTTGGAAGGGTCCGGCTACACCTTC	CASSLEGSGYTF
TRBJ2-1	TRBD2	.	TRBV2	13	TGTGCTATCAGCGGGGGGCAGTACAATGAGCAGTTCTTC	CAISGGQYNEQFF
TRBJ1-5	.	.	TRBV30	14	TGTGCCTGGACAAGTGGGGTAGGCAATCAGCCCCAGCATTTT	CAWTSGVGNQPQHF
TRBJ2-5	.	few	TRBV7-8	13	TGTGCCAGCCGGTGGACGGAGGAAGAGACCCAGTACTTC	CASRWTEEETQYF
TRBJ1-2	.	.	TRBV15	17	TGTGCCACCAGCAGGGAAGCCGGGACACTCCCTTACAATGGCTACACCTTC	CATSREAGTLPYNGYTF
TRBJ2-1	.	.	TRBV11-2	11	TGTGCCAGCAGTCGGACTAATGAGCAGTTCTTC	CASSRTNEQFF
TRBJ2-7	TRBD1	few	TRBV29-1	13	TGCAGCACGCGGGACAGGGCCTCCTACGAGCAGTACTTC	CSTRDRASYEQYF
TRBJ2-3	.	.	TRBV9	14	TGTGCCAGCAGCGTAGTGGGCGGCACAGATACGCAGTATTTT	CASSVVGGTDTQYF
TRBJ2-7	.	.	TRBV5-4	15	TGTGCCAGCAGCTTGGGGGCGGGGCCGTCCTACGAGCAGTACTTC	CASSLGAGPSYEQYF
TRBJ2-1	TRBD1	few	TRBV29-1	15	TGCAGCGTTGATGGGCAGGGGGCGCTGAACAATGAGCAGTTCTTC	CSVDGQGALNNEQFF
TRBJ2-1	.	.	TRBV28	16	TGTGCCAGCAGTTTAGGGCCGACGGTCTTACATGGTGAGCAGTTCTTC	CASSLGPTVLHGEQFF
TRBJ2-7	TRBD2	.	TRBV27	15	TGTGCCAGCAGTGGGCGGGGGAGGAGAGGCTACGAGCAGTACTTC	CASSGRGRRGYEQYF
TRBJ2-7	.	few	TRBV29-1	16	TGCAGCGTTGAAGAAGGTTTGGGGAAGCCCCCCTACGAGCAGTACTTC	CSVEEGLGKPPYEQYF
TRBJ2-1	.	.	TRBV30	15	TGTGCCTGGAGTGTTCCCCGACAGGTTAGAAACGAGCAGTTCTTC	CAWSVPRQVRNEQFF
TRBJ1-1	.	few	TRBV27	15	TGTGCCAGCAGGTGGGGACCAACAGCGAACACTGAAGCTTTCTTT	CASRWGPTANTEAFF
TRBJ2-5	TRBD1	once	TRBV5-4	17	TGTGCCAGCAGCTTGGACCTCGGGACAGTGTACCAAGAGACCCAGTACTTC	CASSLDLGTVYQETQYF
TRBJ2-7	.	.	TRBV18	14	TGTGCCAGCTCACCCTGGGACCGCCTTTACGAGCAGTACTTC	CASSPWDRLYEQYF
TRBJ1-1	.	few	TRBV28	10	TGTGCCAGCAGTTTCGGTGAAGCTTTCTTT	CASSFGEAFF
TRBJ2-1	.	.	TRBV9	15	TGTGCCAGCAGCGGGGGACGAAGCTCCTACAATGAGCAGTTCTTC	CASSGGRSSYNEQFF
TRBJ2-5	TRBD1	once	TRBV6-5	15	TGTGCCAGCAGTTTCGGACAGGGGGCCTGGGAGACCCAGTACTTC	CASSFGQGAWETQYF
TRBJ1-2	.	.	TRBV18	16	TGTGCCAGCTCCCCAGAGGGACCCTCAATCTCCTATGGCTACACCTTC	CASSPEGPSISYGYTF
TRBJ2-6	.	.	TRBV2	15	TGTACCAGCAGTGAAGGGTTCTCTGGGGCCAACGTCCTGACTTTC	CTSSEGFSGANVLTF
TRBJ2-2	TRBD2	.	TRBV5-1	19	TGCGCCAGCAGCTCTTATGGGGAAGGACTAGCGGGAGAGGCCGGGGAGCTGTTTTTT	CASSSYGEGLAGEAGELFF
TRBJ1-1	.	.	TRBV7-6	16	TGTGCCAGCAGCTTAGTGCCGCCTAGCCAGCACACTGAAGCTTTCTTT	CASSLVPPSQHTEAFF
TRBJ2-5	.	medium-sized	TRBV7-9	15	TGTGCCAGCAACGAACCCAACCGGGGCCAAGAGACCCAGTACTTC	CASNEPNRGQETQYF
TRBJ2-1	.	.	TRBV27	15	TGTGCCAGCAGTCAAACCCCATCAAGTTACAATGAGCAGTTCTTC	CASSQTPSSYNEQFF
TRBJ2-2	.	.	TRBV5-1	17	TGCGCCAGCAGCTTGGGGGCAGGATATGGACCCCCCGGGGAGCTGTTTTTT	CASSLGAGYGPPGELFF
TRBJ2-2	.	.	TRBV7-9	15	TGTGCCAGCAGCCTGCCGGACTTGCGCACCGGGGAGCTGTTTTTT	CASSLPDLRTGELFF
TRBJ2-7	.	few	TRBV19	11	TGTGCCAGTAGTGCCTTCGGCGAGCAGTACTTC	CASSAFGEQYF
TRBJ2-1	.	.	TRBV5-1	14	TGCGCCAGCACCCCCGAGGACAGCTACAATGAGCAGTTCTTC	CASTPEDSYNEQFF
TRBJ1-6	.	few	TRBV6-5	14	TGTGCCAGCAATGACCGGGCCGGTAATTCACCCCTCCACTTT	CASNDRAGNSPLHF
TRBJ1-1	.	.	TRBV28	14	TGTGCCAGCAGTTTAGTTGGAAGGCCAACTGAAGCTTTCTTT	CASSLVGRPTEAFF
TRBJ2-3	.	.	TRBV28	13	TGTGCCAGCAGTACCGGGGGCACAGATACGCAGTATTTT	CASSTGGTDTQYF
TRBJ2-2	TRBD2	few	TRBV14	18	TGTGCCAGCAGCCAGCGACTAGCGGGAGGACATAACACCGGGGAGCTGTTTTTT	CASSQRLAGGHNTGELFF
TRBJ2-7	.	.	TRBV13	16	TGTGCCAGCAGCTTAGCTTTAGGGCGGGATCACTACGAGCAGTACTTC	CASSLALGRDHYEQYF
TRBJ2-3	TRBD2	.	TRBV18	15	TGTGCCAGCTCTCCGGGACTAGCTAGCACAGATACGCAGTATTTT	CASSPGLASTDTQYF
TRBJ2-3	TRBD2	.	TRBV2	17	TGTGCCAGCAGTGAAGTGACTAGCGGGAGATATGTAGATACGCAGTATTTT	CASSEVTSGRYVDTQYF
TRBJ2-5	TRBD1	.	TRBV7-2	14	TGTGCCAGCAGTGAAGACAGGGCCCAAGAGACCCAGTACTTC	CASSEDRAQETQYF
TRBJ2-1	.	few	TRBV6-6	15	TGTGCCAGCAGTTACCTCTATGATGGCTACAATGAGCAGTTCTTC	CASSYLYDGYNEQFF
TRBJ2-7	.	.	TRBV27	13	TGTGCCAGCAGTTTCGGTTACTCCTACGAGCAGTACTTC	CASSFGYSYEQYF
TRBJ2-1	.	.	TRBV2	19	TGTGCCAGCAGGGATCCTACAGGGGGCGGACTAGCCGGCTACAATGAGCAGTTCTTC	CASRDPTGGGLAGYNEQFF
TRBJ2-1	.	.	TRBV27	18	TGTGCCAGCAGTTTCCCCCATCAGGGGGGGAGCTCCTACAATGAGCAGTTCTTC	CASSFPHQGGSSYNEQFF
TRBJ1-3	.	.	TRBV9	15	TGTGCCAGCAGCGTAAGAGACAGCTCTGGAAACACCATATATTTT	CASSVRDSSGNTIYF
TRBJ1-4	.	.	TRBV7-9	12	TGTGCCAGCCTCAAAGTCGGTGAAAAACTGTTTTTT	CASLKVGEKLFF
TRBJ2-5	TRBD1	.	TRBV7-9	18	TGTGCCAGCAGCATAAGTTCGATCGACAGGGCGTTTCAAGAGACCCAGTACTTC	CASSISSIDRAFQETQYF